This TCR beta chain was captured in a study of CD8+CD57+ T cells in acquired aplastic anemia. Turning to the study itself: CD4+ and CD8+ cells, once sorted, gave DNA averaging about 3 ug. Regarding the study as a whole: Levels of CD8+ Simpson's diversity were not significantly distinct in patients versus controls.

Genomic DNA templated the TCR beta VDJ and CDR3 profiling. TCRdb analysed the reads with MiXCR anew, one entry per CDR3 protein. Of about 43,000 distinct CDR3 sequences listed, roughly two thirds were seen once; the top ten hold 45% to 65%. Patients chosen for sequencing had shown CD8+CD57+ cell expansion by flow cytometry. Each patient had severe acquired aplastic anemia. Untreated patients provided the blood samples, with no therapy given before sampling. As regards this clonotype: Its antigen is unknown.

With 0 bases removed from V and 11 bases from J, the gap between germline ends came to 20 bases. CDR3 size: 16 residues. Germline loops: CDR1 WNHNN, CDR2 SYGVQD (reference sequence). J is TRBJ2-1 and V is TRBV10-1; TRBD2 might be the D (7 bases). The sequenced sample consisted of sorted CD4+, CD8+, or CD8+CD57+ T cells (not recorded which) from PBMCs. The TCR originated in a human donor with aplastic anemia. CDR3 sequence: CASSESWGGPESQQFF. The CDR3 DNA reads TGCGCCAGCAGTGAGTCGTGGGGGGGGCCCGAAAGTCAGCAGTTCTTC.